This TCR beta chain was sequenced during a study of beta chain features in type 1 diabetes. Study at large: Taken together, all samples contributed 107,917,701 examined sorted cells.

Study observations and caveats: The similarity of naive, central memory and Treg TCRB repertoires appeared greater among patients than among healthy donors.

Trimming left V 6 bases short and J 2 bases short, with 15 bases between. Germline V lookup: CDR1 KGHSH, CDR2 LQKENI. The CDR3 contains 15 residues. As to this clone: Its matching antigen is unknown.

Sorted CD4+ subsets: naive, central memory, regulatory, stem cell-like memory (CD45RO/CCR7/CD25/CD127/CD95/CD27 panel). Sequenced material consisted of expressed TCRB transcripts (all of the isolated RNA was reverse transcribed). Generated by immunoSEQ multiplex PCR, the TCRdb table keeps only in-frame clones and is missing some. The table lists around 250,000 clones, over 65% of them singletons, with 0.053% in the top ten. The clonotype comes from a young man in good health. Sequenced: naive CD4+ T cells from blood. The chain carries TRBV18 and TRBJ2-3; TRBD2 might be the D (6 bases). For the CDR3, the DNA is TGTGCCAGCTCTACTGATCGGGGGATCACAGATACGCAGTATTTT. This translates into CASSTDRGITDTQYF.